A selection of T cell receptor beta chains follows, all from one sample in a study of blood T cell repertoires in COVID-19. TCRdb's table, derived via immunoSEQ multiplex PCR, lists solely in-frame clones and lacks some. The data hold about 250,000 clones, with roughly 80% observed a single time. Sequencing was done on a sample of peripheral blood. These receptors were obtained from a man aged 80 or over with acute or convalescent COVID-19. Both conserved end residues are part of each CDR3. The D gene is left open where the match is weak. Part of the rows lack a size; the others show once, few, many or a class for expanded clones.

abundance: .
j_gene: TRBJ1-1
v_gene: TRBV19
d_gene: .
CDR3nt: TGTGCCAGTAGCAGCCGACAGGTTACGGCTTTCTTT
CDR3aa: CASSSRQVTAFF

abundance: .
j_gene: TRBJ2-3
v_gene: TRBV5-1
d_gene: .
CDR3nt: TGCGCCAGCAGCTTGTGGGGTCGGGGAGAGGGTAGCACAGATACGCAGTATTTT
CDR3aa: CASSLWGRGEGSTDTQYF

abundance: .
j_gene: TRBJ1-2
v_gene: TRBV19
d_gene: .
CDR3nt: TGTGCCAGTAGTAGGGGCAGGAACTATGGCTACACCTTC
CDR3aa: CASSRGRNYGYTF

abundance: once
j_gene: TRBJ2-6
v_gene: TRBV5-1
d_gene: .
CDR3nt: TGCGCCAGCAGCTTGTTGACCCCGGCAGCGGCTGGGGCCAACGTCCTGACTTTC
CDR3aa: CASSLLTPAAAGANVLTF

abundance: .
j_gene: TRBJ1-4
v_gene: TRBV19
d_gene: TRBD1
CDR3nt: TGTGCCAGTAGTAGGACAGGGCTGAATGAAAAACTGTTTTTT
CDR3aa: CASSRTGLNEKLFF

abundance: .
j_gene: TRBJ2-5
v_gene: TRBV9
d_gene: TRBD1
CDR3nt: TGTGCCAGCAGCGTAGAGACAGGGGTAGAGACCCAGTACTTC
CDR3aa: CASSVETGVETQYF

abundance: .
j_gene: TRBJ1-1
v_gene: TRBV11-2
d_gene: TRBD1
CDR3nt: TGTGCCAGCAGCTCATACGTTTTGGGATTGACAGGGCTGAACACTGAAGCTTTCTTT
CDR3aa: CASSSYVLGLTGLNTEAFF

abundance: few
j_gene: TRBJ2-5
v_gene: TRBV7-9
d_gene: TRBD2
CDR3nt: TGTGCCAGCAGCTCTCCGGGACTAGCGAGAGAGACCCAGTACTTC
CDR3aa: CASSSPGLARETQYF

abundance: .
j_gene: TRBJ2-7
v_gene: TRBV6-6
d_gene: .
CDR3nt: TGTGCCAGCAACCCCCGGACAGACTTTGGCCACGAGCAGTACTTC
CDR3aa: CASNPRTDFGHEQYF

abundance: .
j_gene: TRBJ1-3
v_gene: TRBV19
d_gene: .
CDR3nt: TGTGCCAGTAGTACGAGACATCCAAGGAAATCTGGAAACACCATATATTTT
CDR3aa: CASSTRHPRKSGNTIYF

abundance: .
j_gene: TRBJ2-7
v_gene: TRBV3-1/TRBV3-2
d_gene: TRBD1
CDR3nt: TGTGCCAGCAGCGCCCGGGACAGGGGGAACGAGCAGTACTTC
CDR3aa: CASSARDRGNEQYF

abundance: .
j_gene: TRBJ1-6
v_gene: TRBV18
d_gene: TRBD1
CDR3nt: TGTGCCAGCTCACCTATTTCCGGGACAGAATATAATTCACCCCTCCACTTT
CDR3aa: CASSPISGTEYNSPLHF

abundance: .
j_gene: TRBJ1-4
v_gene: TRBV2
d_gene: TRBD1
CDR3nt: TGTGCCAGCAGTCGACAGGGGGCAACTAATGAAAAACTGTTTTTT
CDR3aa: CASSRQGATNEKLFF

abundance: .
j_gene: TRBJ1-2
v_gene: TRBV12-5
d_gene: TRBD1
CDR3nt: TGTGCTAGTGGCCCTGCTCCGGGACAGGGGGAGTGGGGCTACACCTTC
CDR3aa: CASGPAPGQGEWGYTF

abundance: .
j_gene: TRBJ1-2
v_gene: TRBV5-1
d_gene: .
CDR3nt: TGCGCCAGCAGCCCCCCCTCCTATGGCTACACCTTC
CDR3aa: CASSPPSYGYTF

abundance: .
j_gene: TRBJ2-7
v_gene: TRBV5-5
d_gene: .
CDR3nt: TGTGCCAGCAGCCCTGTTGGGCAGATCTACGAGCAGTACTTC
CDR3aa: CASSPVGQIYEQYF

abundance: .
j_gene: TRBJ2-6
v_gene: TRBV19
d_gene: .
CDR3nt: TGTGCCACCAGGGTAACTGGGGCCAACGTCCTGACTTTC
CDR3aa: CATRVTGANVLTF

abundance: .
j_gene: TRBJ1-2
v_gene: TRBV9
d_gene: TRBD1
CDR3nt: TGTGCCAGCAGCCCCCGGGACAGGGAAGGCTACACCTTC
CDR3aa: CASSPRDREGYTF

abundance: .
j_gene: TRBJ1-6
v_gene: TRBV7-2
d_gene: .
CDR3nt: TGTGCCAGCAGCTTAGTAGTGTCCAATAATTCACCCCTCCACTTT
CDR3aa: CASSLVVSNNSPLHF

abundance: .
j_gene: TRBJ2-2
v_gene: TRBV9
d_gene: TRBD1
CDR3nt: TGTGCCAGCAGCGCCGGGACAGCGAACACCGGGGAGCTGTTTTTT
CDR3aa: CASSAGTANTGELFF

abundance: .
j_gene: TRBJ1-6
v_gene: TRBV5-1
d_gene: .
CDR3nt: TGCGCCAGCAGCCCCTCGTTGGCAGGGAATTCACCCCTCCACTTT
CDR3aa: CASSPSLAGNSPLHF

abundance: .
j_gene: TRBJ1-5
v_gene: TRBV6-4
d_gene: .
CDR3nt: TGTGCCAGCAGTGACGGGAGTTTTGGGAGCAATCAGCCCCAGCATTTT
CDR3aa: CASSDGSFGSNQPQHF

abundance: .
j_gene: TRBJ1-2
v_gene: TRBV5-1
d_gene: .
CDR3nt: TGCGCCAGCAGCCTGTCGGGGGGCCTTTACTATGGCTACACCTTC
CDR3aa: CASSLSGGLYYGYTF

abundance: .
j_gene: TRBJ2-7
v_gene: TRBV21-1
d_gene: .
CDR3nt: TGTGCCAGCTGTTCCCTCCCTCCGGGACAGTTTCACTACGAGCAGTACTTC
CDR3aa: CASCSLPPGQFHYEQYF

abundance: .
j_gene: TRBJ2-7
v_gene: TRBV5-1
d_gene: TRBD2
CDR3nt: TGCGCCAGCAGCTTGGAGACTAGCGGTGAGCAGTACTTC
CDR3aa: CASSLETSGEQYF

abundance: once
j_gene: TRBJ2-2
v_gene: TRBV5-1
d_gene: TRBD1
CDR3nt: TGCGCCAGCAGTGAAGGGGGCGTCACCGGGGAGCTGTTTTTT
CDR3aa: CASSEGGVTGELFF

abundance: .
j_gene: TRBJ2-1
v_gene: TRBV7-9
d_gene: .
CDR3nt: TGTGCCAGCAGCCCAGGAGGGCCCAATGAGCAGTTCTTC
CDR3aa: CASSPGGPNEQFF

abundance: .
j_gene: TRBJ2-1
v_gene: TRBV18
d_gene: .
CDR3nt: TGTGCCAGCTCACCACCGGAAGCGATCAATGAGCAGTTCTTC
CDR3aa: CASSPPEAINEQFF

abundance: .
j_gene: TRBJ1-1
v_gene: TRBV10-3
d_gene: TRBD1
CDR3nt: TGTGCCATCAGTGTGGGGACAGGGACTGAAGCTTTCTTT
CDR3aa: CAISVGTGTEAFF

abundance: .
j_gene: TRBJ2-7
v_gene: TRBV28
d_gene: TRBD1
CDR3nt: TGTGCCAGCAGTTTAGAGGCCCGGACAGGGGTCTACGAGCAGTACTTC
CDR3aa: CASSLEARTGVYEQYF

abundance: .
j_gene: TRBJ1-1
v_gene: TRBV27
d_gene: TRBD1
CDR3nt: TGTGCCAGCAGTTCCTCCCGACAGGGCGGGACTGAAGCTTTCTTT
CDR3aa: CASSSSRQGGTEAFF

abundance: .
j_gene: TRBJ2-3
v_gene: TRBV18
d_gene: .
CDR3nt: TGTGCCAGCTCACCGCCGGGAGCGGCGAATACGCAGTATTTT
CDR3aa: CASSPPGAANTQYF

abundance: .
j_gene: TRBJ1-5
v_gene: TRBV6-1
d_gene: TRBD1
CDR3nt: TGTGCCAGCAGTGAAGGGGACAGGGGGGTCAATCAGCCCCAGCATTTT
CDR3aa: CASSEGDRGVNQPQHF

abundance: .
j_gene: TRBJ2-5
v_gene: TRBV18
d_gene: .
CDR3nt: TGTGCCAGCTCACCGGCTCCCAGCGGGCGACAAGAGACCCAGTACTTC
CDR3aa: CASSPAPSGRQETQYF

abundance: .
j_gene: TRBJ1-6
v_gene: TRBV9
d_gene: TRBD1
CDR3nt: TGTGCCAGCAGCGCCGGGACAGGGGTTTCACCCCTCCACTTT
CDR3aa: CASSAGTGVSPLHF

abundance: .
j_gene: TRBJ2-3
v_gene: TRBV19
d_gene: TRBD2
CDR3nt: TGTGCCAGTAGTATATATGCCGGAGGCGGGAGAAGCACAGATACGCAGTATTTT
CDR3aa: CASSIYAGGGRSTDTQYF

abundance: .
j_gene: TRBJ1-4
v_gene: TRBV5-1
d_gene: TRBD1
CDR3nt: TGCGCCAGCAGCATCACCGCAGGGGGCCCTTCGAAAAAACTGTTTTTT
CDR3aa: CASSITAGGPSKKLFF

abundance: .
j_gene: TRBJ2-4
v_gene: TRBV6-1
d_gene: TRBD1
CDR3nt: TGTGCCAGCAGTGAGGAGACAGGGAACATTCAGTACTTC
CDR3aa: CASSEETGNIQYF

abundance: .
j_gene: TRBJ2-7
v_gene: TRBV19
d_gene: .
CDR3nt: TGTGCCAGTAGTGTTCGAGCGACGGGGGTCTACGAGCAGTACTTC
CDR3aa: CASSVRATGVYEQYF

abundance: .
j_gene: TRBJ1-2
v_gene: TRBV6-5
d_gene: .
CDR3nt: TGTGCCAGCAGGCTTCAGAACTATGGCTACACCTTC
CDR3aa: CASRLQNYGYTF

abundance: .
j_gene: TRBJ2-1
v_gene: TRBV10-3
d_gene: .
CDR3nt: TGTGCCATCAGTGACCTCTACAATGAGCAGTTCTTC
CDR3aa: CAISDLYNEQFF

abundance: .
j_gene: TRBJ2-5
v_gene: TRBV9
d_gene: TRBD1
CDR3nt: TGTGCCAGCAGCCCTCGGACAGGGGGGACGGAGACCCAGTACTTC
CDR3aa: CASSPRTGGTETQYF

abundance: few
j_gene: TRBJ2-7
v_gene: TRBV7-2
d_gene: TRBD1
CDR3nt: TGTGCCAGCAGCTTAGGCGGGACAGGGTCCGCCGAGCAGTACTTC
CDR3aa: CASSLGGTGSAEQYF

abundance: .
j_gene: TRBJ2-7
v_gene: TRBV5-4
d_gene: TRBD2
CDR3nt: TGTGCCAGCAGACGCCCCCAAACTAGCGGGACGATAAAACCAGGCGAGCAGTACTTC
CDR3aa: CASRRPQTSGTIKPGEQYF

abundance: .
j_gene: TRBJ2-7
v_gene: TRBV5-1
d_gene: TRBD1
CDR3nt: TGCGCCAGCAGCTTCGGGACAGGGAGAGTATCCTACGAGCAGTACTTC
CDR3aa: CASSFGTGRVSYEQYF

abundance: .
j_gene: TRBJ2-7
v_gene: TRBV12-5
d_gene: TRBD2
CDR3nt: TGTGCTAGTGGTTTGGGACTAGCGGGAGACGAGCAGTACTTC
CDR3aa: CASGLGLAGDEQYF

abundance: once
j_gene: TRBJ1-2
v_gene: TRBV5-1
d_gene: TRBD1
CDR3nt: TGCGCCAGCAGCTTGGCCGGGGACAGGGGGGCTGGCTACACCTTC
CDR3aa: CASSLAGDRGAGYTF

abundance: .
j_gene: TRBJ2-5
v_gene: TRBV9
d_gene: .
CDR3nt: TGTGCCAGCAGCGTATCGGGGAGTCCAGGGGTAACGGGCCAAGAGACCCAGTACTTC
CDR3aa: CASSVSGSPGVTGQETQYF

abundance: .
j_gene: TRBJ1-4
v_gene: TRBV30
d_gene: .
CDR3nt: TGTGCCGCCGATCGGGACTTAACAAATGAAAAACTGTTTTTT
CDR3aa: CAADRDLTNEKLFF

abundance: .
j_gene: TRBJ2-7
v_gene: TRBV10-3
d_gene: TRBD2
CDR3nt: TGTGCCATCAGTGAGGGGACTAGCGGCTACGAGCAGTACTTC
CDR3aa: CAISEGTSGYEQYF

abundance: .
j_gene: TRBJ2-7
v_gene: TRBV19
d_gene: TRBD1
CDR3nt: TGTGCCAGTAGCCGGGACAGGGGGCGGGACGAGCAGTACTTC
CDR3aa: CASSRDRGRDEQYF

abundance: .
j_gene: TRBJ1-1
v_gene: TRBV30
d_gene: .
CDR3nt: TGTGCCTGGAGTGTATGGACGGGAACGGGCGCTTTCTTT
CDR3aa: CAWSVWTGTGAFF

abundance: .
j_gene: TRBJ2-1
v_gene: TRBV9
d_gene: TRBD2
CDR3nt: TGTGCCAGCAGCTTTACTAGCGGGAGATACAATGAGCAGTTCTTC
CDR3aa: CASSFTSGRYNEQFF

abundance: .
j_gene: TRBJ1-5
v_gene: TRBV6-1
d_gene: .
CDR3nt: TGTGCCAGCAGTGACATTCAGGTACAGGGGCCCCAGCATTTT
CDR3aa: CASSDIQVQGPQHF

abundance: .
j_gene: TRBJ2-7
v_gene: TRBV12-3/TRBV12-4
d_gene: .
CDR3nt: TGTGCCAGCAGCCTACAGAACTACGAGCAGTACTTC
CDR3aa: CASSLQNYEQYF

abundance: .
j_gene: TRBJ2-7
v_gene: TRBV7-9
d_gene: TRBD2
CDR3nt: TGTGCCAGCACCTCCCGCGGGACGGGGGGACTAGCGGGAGCCTACGAGCAGTACTTC
CDR3aa: CASTSRGTGGLAGAYEQYF

abundance: .
j_gene: TRBJ1-2
v_gene: TRBV2
d_gene: .
CDR3nt: TGTGCCACCCAAGGACAGCCTAACTATGGCTACACCTTC
CDR3aa: CATQGQPNYGYTF

abundance: .
j_gene: TRBJ2-2
v_gene: TRBV3-1/TRBV3-2
d_gene: .
CDR3nt: TGTGCCAGCAGCCTTACCTGGAGAAGCGGGGAGCTGTTTTTT
CDR3aa: CASSLTWRSGELFF

abundance: .
j_gene: TRBJ1-5
v_gene: TRBV24-1
d_gene: TRBD1
CDR3nt: TGTGCCACCAGTCCTACAGGGGCTGGACAGCCCCAGCATTTT
CDR3aa: CATSPTGAGQPQHF